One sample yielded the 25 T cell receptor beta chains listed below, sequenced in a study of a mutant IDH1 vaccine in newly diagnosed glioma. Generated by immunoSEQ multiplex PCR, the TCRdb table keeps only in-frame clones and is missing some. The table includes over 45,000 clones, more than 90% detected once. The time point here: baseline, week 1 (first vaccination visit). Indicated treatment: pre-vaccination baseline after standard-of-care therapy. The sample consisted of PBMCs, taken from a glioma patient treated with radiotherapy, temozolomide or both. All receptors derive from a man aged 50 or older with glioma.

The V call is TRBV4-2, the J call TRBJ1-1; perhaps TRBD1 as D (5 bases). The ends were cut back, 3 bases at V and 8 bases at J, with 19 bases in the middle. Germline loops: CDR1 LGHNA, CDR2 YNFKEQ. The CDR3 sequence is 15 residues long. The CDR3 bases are TGTGCCAGCAGCCAGCCTCTGGCAGGGTTTGGAGAAGCTTTCTTT. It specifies CASSQPLAGFGEAFF.

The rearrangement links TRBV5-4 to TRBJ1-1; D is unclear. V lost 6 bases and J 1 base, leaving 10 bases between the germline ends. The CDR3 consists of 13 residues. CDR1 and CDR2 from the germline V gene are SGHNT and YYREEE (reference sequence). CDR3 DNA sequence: TGTGCCAGCACCTTTTCCTCGAACACTGAAGCTTTCTTT. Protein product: CASTFSSNTEAFF. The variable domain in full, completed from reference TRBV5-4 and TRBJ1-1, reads ETGVTQSPTHLIKTRGQQVTLRCSSQSGHNTVSWYQQALGQGPQFIFQYYREEENGRGNFPPRFSGLQFPNYSSELNVNALELDDSALYLCASTFSSNTEAFFGQGTRLTVV.

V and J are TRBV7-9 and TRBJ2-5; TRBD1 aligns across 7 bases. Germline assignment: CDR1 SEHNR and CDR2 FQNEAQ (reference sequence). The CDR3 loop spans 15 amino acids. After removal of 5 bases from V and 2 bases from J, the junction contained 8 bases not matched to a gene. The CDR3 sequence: CASSLRQGDQETQYF. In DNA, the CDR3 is TGTGCCAGCAGCCTCAGACAGGGCGATCAAGAGACCCAGTACTTC. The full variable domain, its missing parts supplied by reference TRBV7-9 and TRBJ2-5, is DTGVSQNPRHKITKRGQNVTFRCDPISEHNRLYWYRQTLGQGPEFLTYFQNEAQLEKSRLLSDRFSAERPKGSFSTLEIQRTEQGDSAMYLCASSLRQGDQETQYFGPGTRLLVL.

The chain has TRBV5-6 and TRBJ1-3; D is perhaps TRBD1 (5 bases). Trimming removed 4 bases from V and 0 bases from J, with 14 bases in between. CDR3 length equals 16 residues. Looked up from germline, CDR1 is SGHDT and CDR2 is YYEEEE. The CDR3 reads CASSRPPGLSGNTIYF. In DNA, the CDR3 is TGTGCCAGCAGCCGCCCCCCAGGGCTCTCTGGAAACACCATATATTTT.

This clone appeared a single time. The CDR3 DNA reads as TGTGCCAGCAGTCCAGGCGGAATTATGAACACTGAAGCTTTCTTT. Its protein product is CASSPGGIMNTEAFF. V usage is TRBV27 and J usage is TRBJ1-1, with D uncertain. The ends were cut back, 5 bases at V and 0 bases at J, with 13 bases in the middle. Germline CDR1 MNHEY, CDR2 SMNVEV (reference sequence). The CDR3 has 15 amino acids.

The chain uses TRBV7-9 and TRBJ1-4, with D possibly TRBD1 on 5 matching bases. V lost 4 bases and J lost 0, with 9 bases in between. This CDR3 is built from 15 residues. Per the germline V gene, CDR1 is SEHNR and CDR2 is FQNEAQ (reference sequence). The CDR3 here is CASSSGDATNEKLFF. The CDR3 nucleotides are TGTGCCAGCAGCTCCGGGGACGCAACTAATGAAAAACTGTTTTTT.

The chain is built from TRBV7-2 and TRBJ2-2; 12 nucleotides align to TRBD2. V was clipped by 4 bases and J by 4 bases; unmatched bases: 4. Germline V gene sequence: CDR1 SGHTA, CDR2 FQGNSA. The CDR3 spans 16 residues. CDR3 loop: CASSWRTSGVTGELFF. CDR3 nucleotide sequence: TGTGCCAGCAGCTGGCGGACTAGCGGGGTCACCGGGGAGCTGTTTTTT.

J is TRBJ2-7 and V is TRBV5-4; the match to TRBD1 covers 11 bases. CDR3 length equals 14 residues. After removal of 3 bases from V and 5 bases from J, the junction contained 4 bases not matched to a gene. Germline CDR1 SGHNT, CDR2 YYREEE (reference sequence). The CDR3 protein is CASSSRDRGNEQYF. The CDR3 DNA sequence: TGTGCCAGCAGCTCCCGGGACAGGGGGAACGAGCAGTACTTC.

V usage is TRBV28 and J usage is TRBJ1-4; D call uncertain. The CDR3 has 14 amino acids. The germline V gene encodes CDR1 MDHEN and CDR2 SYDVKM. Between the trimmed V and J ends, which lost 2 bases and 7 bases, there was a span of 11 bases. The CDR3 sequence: CASSLTGLGEKLFF. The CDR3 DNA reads TGTGCCAGCAGTTTAACGGGCCTAGGTGAAAAACTGTTTTTT. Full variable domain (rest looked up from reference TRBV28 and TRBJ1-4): DVKVTQSSRYLVKRTGEKVFLECVQDMDHENMFWYRQDPGLGLRLIYFSYDVKMKEKGDIPEGYSVSREKKERFSLILESASTNQTSMYLCASSLTGLGEKLFFGSGTQLSVL.

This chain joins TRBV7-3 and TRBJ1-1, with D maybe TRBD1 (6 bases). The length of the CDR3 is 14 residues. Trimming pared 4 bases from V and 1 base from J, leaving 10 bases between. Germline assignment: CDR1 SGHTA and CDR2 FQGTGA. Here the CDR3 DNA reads TGTGCCAGCAGCTCCGAACAGGGGAACACTGAAGCTTTCTTT. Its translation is CASSSEQGNTEAFF. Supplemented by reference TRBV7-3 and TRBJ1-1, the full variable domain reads GAGVSQTPSNKVTEKGKYVELRCDPISGHTALYWYRQSLGQGPEFLIYFQGTGAADDSGLPNDRFFAVRPEGSVSTLKIQRTERGDSAVYLCASSSEQGNTEAFFGQGTRLTVV.

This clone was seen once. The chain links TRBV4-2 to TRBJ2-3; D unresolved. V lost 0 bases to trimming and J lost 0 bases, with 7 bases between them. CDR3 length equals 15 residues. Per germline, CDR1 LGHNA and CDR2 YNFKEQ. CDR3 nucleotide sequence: TGTGCCAGCAGCCAAGAGGCTACTAGCACAGATACGCAGTATTTT. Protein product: CASSQEATSTDTQYF.

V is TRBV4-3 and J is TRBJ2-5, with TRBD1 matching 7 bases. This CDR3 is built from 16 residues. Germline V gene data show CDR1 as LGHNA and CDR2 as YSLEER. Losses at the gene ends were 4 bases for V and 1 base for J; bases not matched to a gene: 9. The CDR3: CASSPHRDSPQETQYF. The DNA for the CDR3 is TGCGCCAGCAGCCCACATCGGGACAGTCCCCAAGAGACCCAGTACTTC.

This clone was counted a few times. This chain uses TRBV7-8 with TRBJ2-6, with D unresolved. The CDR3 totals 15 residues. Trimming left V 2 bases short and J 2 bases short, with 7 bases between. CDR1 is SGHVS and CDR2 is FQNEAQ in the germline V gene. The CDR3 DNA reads TGTGCCAGCAGCTTACAAGGGCCTGGGGCCAACGTCCTGACTTTC. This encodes CASSLQGPGANVLTF. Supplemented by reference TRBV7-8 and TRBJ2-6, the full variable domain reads GAGVSQSPRYKVAKRGQDVALRCDPISGHVSLFWYQQALGQGPEFLTYFQNEAQLDKSGLPSDRFFAERPEGSVSTLKIQRTQQEDSAVYLCASSLQGPGANVLTFGAGSRLTVL.

The CDR3 is CASSLGARAKNIQYF. In nucleotides, the CDR3 is TGTGCCAGTAGTCTCGGCGCCCGGGCCAAAAACATTCAGTACTTC. The chain has TRBV19 and TRBJ2-4, with D unresolved. Germline loops: CDR1 LNHDA, CDR2 SQIVND (reference sequence). CDR3 length: 15 residues. The V end was cut by 5 bases, the J end by 1 base, with 12 bases between.

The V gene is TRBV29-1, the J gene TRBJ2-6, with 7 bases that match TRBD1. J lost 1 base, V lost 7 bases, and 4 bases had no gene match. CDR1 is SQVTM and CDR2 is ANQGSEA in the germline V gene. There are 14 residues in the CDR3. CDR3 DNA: TGCAGCGCTTCGACAGGGTCTGGGGCCAACGTCCTGACTTTC. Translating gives CSASTGSGANVLTF.

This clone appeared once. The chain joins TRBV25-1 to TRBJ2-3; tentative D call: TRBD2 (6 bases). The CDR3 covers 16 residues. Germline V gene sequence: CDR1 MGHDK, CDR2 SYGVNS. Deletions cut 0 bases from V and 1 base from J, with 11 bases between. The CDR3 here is CASSEYGGTGTDTQYF. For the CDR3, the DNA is TGTGCCAGCAGTGAATATGGCGGGACGGGCACAGATACGCAGTATTTT.

The chain's CDR3 is CSVNPAGQVNEQYF. The CDR3 nucleotides are TGCAGCGTAAACCCCGCGGGACAGGTAAACGAGCAGTACTTC. This chain joins TRBV29-1 and TRBJ2-7, with 8 bases identical to TRBD1. The germline V gene encodes CDR1 SQVTM and CDR2 ANQGSEA. J was trimmed by 5 bases and V by 6 bases; bases with no gene match: 12. The CDR3 spans 14 residues.

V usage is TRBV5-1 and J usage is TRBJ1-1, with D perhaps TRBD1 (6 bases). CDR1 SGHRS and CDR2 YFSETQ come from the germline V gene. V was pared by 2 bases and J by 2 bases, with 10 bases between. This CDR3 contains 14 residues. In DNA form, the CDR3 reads TGCGCCAGCAGCTTAGCGGGACAAAACACTGAAGCTTTCTTT. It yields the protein CASSLAGQNTEAFF.

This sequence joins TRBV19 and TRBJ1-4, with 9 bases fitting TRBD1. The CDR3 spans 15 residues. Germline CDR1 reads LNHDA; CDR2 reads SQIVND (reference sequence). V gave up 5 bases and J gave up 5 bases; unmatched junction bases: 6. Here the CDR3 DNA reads TGTGCCAGTAGTCCATGGACAGGGGAGAATGAAAAACTGTTTTTT. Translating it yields CASSPWTGENEKLFF.

CDR3 nucleotide sequence: TGTGCCAGCAGTTTTGGGGGGAGCAATCAGCCCCAGCATTTT. Protein product: CASSFGGSNQPQHF. The chain couples TRBV6-5 to TRBJ1-5, with D tentatively TRBD1 (5 bases). The germline CDR1 and CDR2 sequences are MNHEY and SVGAGI. V was shortened by 4 bases and J by 1 base, with 8 bases between the two germline ends. The CDR3 is 14 amino acids.

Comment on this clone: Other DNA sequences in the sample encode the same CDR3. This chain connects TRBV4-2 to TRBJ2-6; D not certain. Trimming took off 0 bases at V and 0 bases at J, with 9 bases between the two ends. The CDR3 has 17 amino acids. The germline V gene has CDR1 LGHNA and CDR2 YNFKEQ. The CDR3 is CASSQDLASSGANVLTF. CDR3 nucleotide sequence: TGTGCCAGCAGCCAAGACCTGGCCAGCTCTGGGGCCAACGTCCTGACTTTC.

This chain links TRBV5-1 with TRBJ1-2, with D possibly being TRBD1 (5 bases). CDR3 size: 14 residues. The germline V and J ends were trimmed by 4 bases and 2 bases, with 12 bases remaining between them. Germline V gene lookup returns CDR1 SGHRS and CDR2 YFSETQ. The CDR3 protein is CASSPNEGNYGYTF. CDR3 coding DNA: TGCGCCAGCAGCCCAAATGAGGGGAACTATGGCTACACCTTC.

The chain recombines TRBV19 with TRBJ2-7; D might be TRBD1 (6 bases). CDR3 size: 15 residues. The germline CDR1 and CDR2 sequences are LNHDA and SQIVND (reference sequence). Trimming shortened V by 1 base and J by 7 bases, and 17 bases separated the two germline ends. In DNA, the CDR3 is TGTGCCAGTAGTATAGTTCTACAGGGATCGAGAGAGCAGTACTTC. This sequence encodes CASSIVLQGSREQYF.

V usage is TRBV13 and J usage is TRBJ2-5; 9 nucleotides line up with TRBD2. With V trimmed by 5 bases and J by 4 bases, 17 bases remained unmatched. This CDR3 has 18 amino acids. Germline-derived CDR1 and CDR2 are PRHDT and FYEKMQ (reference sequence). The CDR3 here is CASSPRGGGRALGETQYF. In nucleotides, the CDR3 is TGTGCCAGCAGCCCACGGGGAGGCGGGAGGGCCCTCGGAGAGACCCAGTACTTC.

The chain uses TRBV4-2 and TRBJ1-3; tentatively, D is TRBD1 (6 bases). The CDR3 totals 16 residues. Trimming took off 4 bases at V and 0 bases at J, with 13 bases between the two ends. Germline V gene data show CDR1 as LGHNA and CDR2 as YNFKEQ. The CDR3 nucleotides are TGTGCCAGCAGCCCACTAGGACAGTTCTCTGGAAACACCATATATTTT. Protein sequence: CASSPLGQFSGNTIYF.